A selection of T cell receptor beta chains follows, all from one sample in a study of shared clonotypes between healthy human individuals. Method: immunoSEQ multiplex PCR; TCRdb's copy keeps in-frame clones and lacks some. The data show around 2,000,000 clones, 90% to 95% seen once. Sequencing was carried out using naive CD4+ T cells sorted from blood. Source of these receptors: a man aged 18 to 30 in good health. The CDR3 runs from the conserved cysteine through the conserved F or W. The order of the fields is D gene, V gene, clone size, J gene, CDR3 protein, CDR3 DNA. A D gene is named only where the DNA matches it firmly. Size is stated for part of the rows, as once, few or many counts, or as a class when the clone is expanded.

>TRBD1|TRBV7-6|.|TRBJ1-4
CASSRDRGPPNEKLFF
TGTGCCAGCAGCCGGGACAGGGGGCCACCGAATGAAAAACTGTTTTTT
>TRBD2|TRBV6-5|.|TRBJ2-7
CASTSGLASGEQYF
TGTGCCAGCACTTCGGGACTAGCTTCGGGCGAGCAGTACTTC
>.|TRBV6-6|.|TRBJ1-5
CASSIGRAPFEPQHF
TGTGCCAGCAGTATCGGACGGGCCCCCTTTGAACCCCAGCATTTT
>.|TRBV5-5|.|TRBJ1-2
CASPTRGGGGYTF
TGTGCCAGCCCGACTAGGGGAGGTGGTGGCTACACCTTC
>TRBD1|TRBV6-1|.|TRBJ1-6
CASSGGTDYNSPLHF
TGTGCCAGCAGTGGGGGGACAGATTATAATTCACCCCTCCACTTT
>TRBD1|TRBV5-1|.|TRBJ1-2
CASSPDRGGYTF
TGCGCCAGCAGCCCTGACAGGGGTGGCTACACCTTC
>TRBD2|TRBV10-1|.|TRBJ2-1
CASSDSPGTSRNNEQFF
TGCGCCAGCAGTGATTCACCCGGGACTAGCAGAAACAATGAGCAGTTCTTC
>TRBD1|TRBV5-4|once|TRBJ2-7
CASSSTGEHYEQYF
TGTGCCAGCAGCTCTACAGGGGAGCACTACGAGCAGTACTTC
>TRBD2|TRBV10-3|once|TRBJ2-7
CAISSGVDSYEQYF
TGTGCCATCAGTAGCGGGGTCGACTCCTACGAGCAGTACTTC
>.|TRBV18|.|TRBJ1-2
CASSPAQLSYGYTF
TGTGCCAGCTCACCAGCTCAACTAAGCTATGGCTACACCTTC
>TRBD2|TRBV10-1|.|TRBJ2-3
CASSGGLAAPTDTQYF
TGCGCCAGCAGTGGGGGACTAGCGGCCCCCACAGATACGCAGTATTTT
>.|TRBV5-1|.|TRBJ1-4
CASSSAGEKLFF
TGCGCCAGCAGCTCCGCGGGGGAAAAACTGTTTTTT
>.|TRBV7-2|.|TRBJ1-6
CASSLDGGRPNSPLHF
TGTGCCAGCAGCTTAGACGGCGGCAGGCCGAATTCACCCCTCCACTTT
>.|TRBV7-9|.|TRBJ2-6
CASSLTSSGANVLTF
TGTGCCAGCAGCTTAACAAGCTCTGGGGCCAACGTCCTGACTTTC
>.|TRBV12-5|.|TRBJ2-1
CASGPGTYYNEQFF
TGTGCTAGTGGTCCCGGGACGTATTACAATGAGCAGTTCTTC
>TRBD2|TRBV11-2|.|TRBJ2-7
CASSTRTSLRVGEQYF
TGTGCCAGCAGCACGAGGACTAGCCTAAGGGTTGGCGAGCAGTACTTC
>TRBD1|TRBV18|.|TRBJ2-7
CASSQGQGSYEQYF
TGTGCCAGCTCACAAGGACAGGGCTCCTACGAGCAGTACTTC
>.|TRBV27|.|TRBJ1-3
CASSSGGSGNTIYF
TGTGCCAGCAGTTCGGGGGGCTCTGGAAACACCATATATTTT
>.|TRBV7-2|.|TRBJ2-1
CASSPYSYNEQFF
TGTGCCAGCAGTCCTTACTCTTACAATGAGCAGTTCTTC
>TRBD2|TRBV10-3|.|TRBJ2-1
CAISDSSPGLADNEQFF
TGTGCCATCAGTGACTCCAGTCCGGGACTAGCGGACAATGAGCAGTTCTTC
>.|TRBV6-1|.|TRBJ1-1
CASTMGFQGNTEAFF
TGTGCCAGCACGATGGGGTTCCAGGGGAACACTGAAGCTTTCTTT
>.|TRBV5-4|.|TRBJ1-2
CASSLAPPGRSGYTF
TGTGCCAGCAGCTTGGCGCCCCCGGGGAGGAGTGGCTACACCTTC
>.|TRBV11-2|.|TRBJ2-2
CASSDTGELFF
TGTGCCAGCAGCGACACCGGGGAGCTGTTTTTT
>.|TRBV19|.|TRBJ2-3
CASSKSGATRTDTQYF
TGTGCCAGTAGTAAGTCGGGGGCAACGAGGACAGATACGCAGTATTTT
>.|TRBV18|.|TRBJ1-1
CASSPPGLNTEAFF
TGTGCCAGCTCACCACCAGGGTTGAACACTGAAGCTTTCTTT
>.|TRBV20-1|.|TRBJ2-1
CSARGEHEQFF
TGCAGTGCTAGAGGAGAACATGAGCAGTTCTTC
>.|TRBV6-6|.|TRBJ1-5
CASSYSTSPNQPQHF
TGTGCCAGCAGTTACTCGACAAGTCCCAATCAGCCCCAGCATTTT
>TRBD2|TRBV2|.|TRBJ2-3
CASSPGLAVNWVTDTQYF
TGTGCCAGCAGCCCGGGACTAGCGGTCAACTGGGTTACAGATACGCAGTATTTT
>.|TRBV30|.|TRBJ2-5
CAWTDMGSRTQYF
TGTGCCTGGACCGATATGGGCTCAAGGACCCAGTACTTC
>.|TRBV5-5|.|TRBJ2-6
CASSLIPESGANVLTF
TGTGCCAGCAGCTTGATCCCGGAATCTGGGGCCAACGTCCTGACTTTC
>TRBD1|TRBV18|.|TRBJ2-7
CASSPTGGRSYEQYF
TGTGCCAGCTCACCAACAGGGGGACGCTCCTACGAGCAGTACTTC
>.|TRBV18|.|TRBJ2-7
CASSPSPGQQDEQYF
TGTGCCAGCTCACCATCCCCGGGACAACAAGACGAGCAGTACTTC
>.|TRBV7-2|.|TRBJ2-3
CASSLGGSQYF
TGTGCCAGCAGCTTAGGCGGCTCGCAGTATTTT
>.|TRBV30|once|TRBJ1-2
CAWSPNNDGYTF
TGTGCCTGGAGTCCCAACAACGATGGCTACACCTTC
>TRBD2|TRBV10-3|.|TRBJ2-2
CAISEGRETGELFF
TGTGCCATCAGTGAGGGGCGGGAGACCGGGGAGCTGTTTTTT
>.|TRBV7-2|.|TRBJ2-4
CASSLNNQNIQYF
TGTGCCAGCAGCTTGAATAACCAAAACATTCAGTACTTC
>.|TRBV6-4|.|TRBJ2-1
CASGRGNHNEQFF
TGTGCCAGCGGTAGGGGGAATCACAATGAGCAGTTCTTC
>.|TRBV5-1|.|TRBJ1-1
CASSRSFTGNTEAFF
TGCGCCAGCAGCAGATCTTTTACTGGCAACACTGAAGCTTTCTTT
>.|TRBV20-1|once|TRBJ1-2
CSVHRNEGYTF
TGCAGTGTTCATAGAAACGAAGGCTACACCTTC
>.|TRBV25-1|.|TRBJ2-2
CASSDATGKGTGELFF
TGTGCCAGCAGTGACGCCACCGGGAAAGGCACCGGGGAGCTGTTTTTT